The rows below give T cell receptor beta chains drawn from one sample of a study of tumor-infiltrating lymphocytes in primary liver carcinoma. From the multiplex PCR reads, TCRdb called clonotypes with MiXCR, one entry per CDR3 protein. The repertoire holds 190,000 or so distinct CDR3 sequences, about 65% seen once, with approximately 6.5% in the top ten. Sequencing used peripheral blood. These receptors were taken from a woman aged 55-75 years with primary liver carcinoma and hepatitis B virus infection. Both conserved end residues are part of each CDR3. A D gene is named only where the DNA matches it firmly. Not all rows give a size; the values are once, few, many and, for expanded clones, a class.

clone_size	d_call	j_call	v_call	cdr3_aa	cdr3_nt
NA	NA	TRBJ2-3	TRBV11-2	CAGSLNRDEAQYF	TGTGCCGGCAGCTTAAATCGAGATGAGGCGCAGTATTTT
few	NA	TRBJ2-5	TRBV19	CASSERTAQETQYF	TGTGCCAGTAGTGAGAGGACAGCCCAAGAGACCCAGTACTTC
NA	TRBD2	TRBJ2-1	TRBV7-8	CASDFPPGTSWRNEQFF	TGTGCCAGCGACTTCCCTCCAGGGACTAGCTGGCGCAATGAGCAGTTCTTC
NA	TRBD2	TRBJ2-6	TRBV11-2	CASSSSGRAGVNVLTF	TGTGCCAGCAGTTCCAGTGGGAGGGCTGGGGTCAACGTCCTGACTTTC
once	TRBD2	TRBJ2-7	TRBV11-1	CASSQDSGTSNYEQYF	TGTGCAAGCAGCCAAGATTCGGGGACTAGCAACTACGAGCAGTACTTC
many	NA	TRBJ1-3	TRBV11-2	CASSRGSYGNTIYF	TGTGCCAGCAGCAGGGGTTCATACGGAAACACCATATATTTT
NA	NA	TRBJ2-7	TRBV5-1	CASSFAGSRVREQYF	TGCGCCAGCAGCTTTGCCGGGAGTAGGGTCCGAGAGCAGTACTTC
NA	NA	TRBJ2-5	TRBV21-1	CSSSKEGTEPKTQYF	TGTTCCAGCAGCAAAGAGGGGACGGAACCGAAGACCCAGTACTTC
NA	NA	TRBJ1-2	TRBV29-1	CSDLGHYGYTF	TGCAGTGACTTGGGGCACTATGGCTACACCTTC
NA	TRBD1	TRBJ2-1	TRBV11-2	CASSLGQGVFNGQFF	TGTGCCAGCAGCCTCGGACAGGGTGTTTTTAATGGGCAGTTCTTC
NA	NA	TRBJ2-1	TRBV5-1	CASSPGARLNEQFF	TGCGCCAGCAGCCCCGGGGCGCGGCTCAATGAGCAGTTCTTC
many	NA	TRBJ2-7	TRBV6-5	CASSDYGRGKSYEQYF	TGTGCCAGCAGTGACTACGGACGTGGAAAATCCTACGAGCAGTACTTC
many	NA	TRBJ2-1	TRBV29-1	CSAPPDSGSYNEQFF	TGCAGCGCCCCCCCCGATAGCGGATCCTACAATGAGCAGTTCTTC
many	TRBD1	TRBJ2-7	TRBV6-6	CASSYDRDRILYF	TGTGCCAGCAGTTACGACCGGGACAGGATACTCTACTTC
few	NA	TRBJ1-3	TRBV4-1	CASSQKASGGSMVSGNTIYF	TGCGCCAGCAGCCAGAAGGCTTCGGGGGGCTCAATGGTCTCTGGAAACACCATATATTTT
few	TRBD2	TRBJ2-7	TRBV5-1	CASSSLAGEQYF	TGCGCCAGCAGCTCCCTAGCGGGAGAGCAGTACTTC
few	NA	TRBJ2-5	TRBV6-1	CASSELTGRGETQYF	TGTGCCAGCAGTGAACTGACAGGACGAGGGGAGACCCAGTACTTC
once	NA	TRBJ1-1	TRBV11-2	CTSSLEAQIMNTEALF	TGTACCAGCAGCTTAGAAGCGCAGATAATGAACACTGAAGCTTTGTTT
NA	TRBD1	TRBJ2-7	TRBV11-2	CASSLGRQGPILGEYEQYF	TGTGCCAGCAGCCTAGGTAGACAGGGCCCTATACTAGGGGAATACGAGCAGTACTTC
few	NA	TRBJ2-7	TRBV28	CASRAGQFSTYEQYF	TGTGCCAGCAGGGCGGGACAGTTCTCTACCTACGAGCAGTACTTC
NA	TRBD2	TRBJ2-7	TRBV10-2	CASQDYSGRGYEQYF	TGCGCCAGCCAAGATTATAGCGGGAGAGGCTACGAGCAGTACTTC
NA	TRBD1	TRBJ1-1	TRBV7-9	CASSLAQGPRTEAFF	TGTGCCAGCAGCTTAGCACAGGGGCCGCGCACTGAAGCTTTCTTT
NA	TRBD2	TRBJ2-1	TRBV28	CASSSAGLAGGEQFF	TGTGCCAGCAGTTCCGCCGGACTAGCGGGGGGGGAGCAGTTCTTC
NA	NA	TRBJ2-7	TRBV20-1	CSASAAGDSYEQYF	TGCAGTGCTAGCGCAGCAGGGGACTCCTACGAGCAGTACTTC
few	TRBD1	TRBJ2-1	TRBV12-5	CASGLRQGGSNEQFF	TGTGCTAGTGGTTTGAGACAGGGGGGATCCAATGAGCAGTTCTTC
NA	NA	TRBJ2-3	TRBV6-1	CANSYGRAHTDTQYF	TGTGCCAACAGTTACGGGCGGGCTCATACGGATACGCAGTATTTT
NA	TRBD2	TRBJ2-3	TRBV9	CASSFTSEGSTDTQYF	TGTGCCAGCAGCTTTACTAGCGAGGGCTCCACAGATACTCAGTATTTT
NA	NA	TRBJ1-2	TRBV4-2	CASGQERRENGYTF	TGTGCCAGCGGCCAAGAGCGACGGGAGAATGGCTACACCTTT
NA	NA	TRBJ2-2	TRBV11-1	CARSVGGGELSF	TGTGCCAGAAGCGTGGGGGGCGGGGAGCTGTCTTTT
NA	TRBD2	TRBJ2-1	TRBV6-1	CTAQRGLAGGTYEQFF	TGTACCGCACAGAGAGGACTAGCGGGAGGGACGTATGAGCAGTTCTTC
NA	NA	TRBJ2-1	TRBV11-2	CASSLVSGCGGKQFF	TGTGCCAGCAGCTTAGTTTCCGGGTGTGGTGGTAAGCAGTTCTTC
NA	NA	TRBJ2-1	TRBV11-3	CANSATCRGQYNEQFF	TGTGCCAACAGCGCGACTTGCAGAGGCCAATACAATGAGCAGTTCTTC
NA	NA	TRBJ2-7	TRBV29-1	CSAEDRAGIYEQYF	TGCAGCGCTGAAGATCGGGCCGGGATCTACGAGCAGTACTTC
once	NA	TRBJ2-3	TRBV21-1	CASNKETDGTDTQYF	TGTGCCAGCAACAAAGAGACGGACGGGACAGATACGCAGTATTTT
few	NA	TRBJ1-4	TRBV28	CASSNRQGGEKLFF	TGTGCCAGCAGTAATCGGCAGGGTGGAGAAAAACTGTTTTTT
NA	NA	TRBJ2-3	TRBV5-1	CASSPEQITDTQYF	TGCGCCAGCAGCCCGGAACAAATCACAGATACGCAGTATTTT
many	NA	TRBJ1-3	TRBV28	CASSFRGVRRGGDGNTIYF	TGTGCCAGCAGTTTTCGGGGGGTCCGAAGAGGGGGAGATGGAAACACCATATATTTT
NA	TRBD2	TRBJ2-3	TRBV11-2	CANSLRGLAGLRVRTDTQYF	TGTGCCAACAGCTTAAGGGGCCTAGCGGGATTGAGGGTCCGCACGGATACGCAGTATTTT
NA	NA	TRBJ1-5	TRBV29-1	CSVQWYGNQPQHF	TGCAGCGTTCAATGGTATGGCAATCAGCCCCAGCATTTT
many	NA	TRBJ1-6	TRBV12-5	CASGSGSNNSPLHF	TGTGCTAGTGGTTCCGGGTCCAATAATTCACCCCTCCACTTT
NA	NA	TRBJ1-2	TRBV21-1	CASSNSVRDWYGYTF	TGTGCCAGTAGCAACTCCGTCCGAGACTGGTATGGCTACACCTTC
many	TRBD2	TRBJ2-1	TRBV6-1	CASSVGLPNNEQFF	TGTGCCAGCAGTGTGGGACTACCAAACAATGAGCAGTTCTTC
NA	NA	TRBJ2-1	TRBV12-5	CASGFEAVYNEQFF	TGTGCTAGTGGTTTCGAGGCAGTTTACAATGAGCAGTTCTTC
many	NA	TRBJ1-1	TRBV2	CASSRTTGLNTEAFF	TGTGCCAGCAGCCGGACGACAGGCCTGAACACTGAAGCTTTCTTT
NA	NA	TRBJ1-2	TRBV11-2	CASSSDGHYYGYTF	TGTGCCAGCAGCTCCGATGGACATTACTATGGCTACACCTTC
NA	NA	TRBJ2-7	TRBV4-1	CASSPKTDNYEQYF	TGCGCCAGCAGTCCCAAGACAGATAACTACGAGCAGTACTTC
NA	NA	TRBJ1-4	TRBV5-8	CANTPLGGAVDEKLFF	TGTGCCAACACCCCACTGGGGGGGGCAGTGGATGAAAAACTGTTTTTT
many	TRBD1	TRBJ1-5	TRBV28	CASSSWDRRNQPQHF	TGTGCCAGCAGTTCCTGGGACAGACGCAATCAGCCCCAGCATTTT
NA	TRBD2	TRBJ2-1	TRBV12-3/TRBV12-4	CASVNLGTSGRGGSSYIEQFF	TGTGCCAGTGTTAATCTTGGGACTAGCGGGAGAGGGGGGAGTTCCTACATTGAGCAGTTCTTC
NA	NA	TRBJ2-1	TRBV11-1	CAKTFRASWRAHRDEQFF	TGTGCCAAGACATTCCGGGCTAGCTGGAGGGCTCATAGGGATGAACAGTTCTTC
NA	NA	TRBJ1-5	TRBV5-1	CAGSLGSNQPQHF	TGCGCCGGCAGCTTGGGTAGCAATCAGCCCCAGCATTTT
NA	NA	TRBJ2-7	TRBV5-1	CASSFNQEREQYF	TGCGCCAGCAGCTTCAATCAGGAGCGCGAGCAATACTTC
NA	TRBD2	TRBJ2-5	TRBV10-3	CAISESGTSGKEAQYF	TGTGCCATCAGTGAGTCCGGGACTAGCGGGAAAGAGGCCCAGTACTTC
many	NA	TRBJ1-2	TRBV12-3/TRBV12-4	CASSLGANYGYTF	TGTGCCAGCAGTTTAGGGGCTAACTATGGCTACACCTTC
NA	NA	TRBJ1-2	TRBV6-5	CASSRPSAGSYGYTF	TGTGCCAGCAGTCGACCCTCGGCAGGGAGCTATGGCTACACCTTC
NA	TRBD2	TRBJ2-7	TRBV11-2	CASSHLSGNGTYEQYF	TGTGCCAGCAGCCATTTAAGCGGGAATGGGACCTACGAGCAGTACTTC
few	NA	TRBJ1-5	TRBV7-9	CASSQAGNQPQHF	TGTGCCAGCAGCCAAGCAGGGAATCAGCCCCAGCATTTT